This T cell receptor beta chain was recorded in a study of regulatory T cells in long-lasting Graves disease. Time point meaning: persistent/refractory GD, antithyroid drugs over 5 years with positive TRAb. Extracted RNA from PBMCs served as the source of the TCR library. The authors drew patients from an endocrinology department in Xi'an, China. This clonotype was found many times. The germline V gene encodes CDR1 SNHLY and CDR2 FYNNEI. This CDR3 has 15 amino acids. The V and J ends lost 7 bases and 3 bases, in that order; junction bases with no gene match: 6. Investigators prepared the TCR beta libraries by applying iRepertoire HTBI primers and Arm-PCR of CDR3 regions. Study processing details: The samples included under 75 TRBV and about 13 TRBJ segments. TCRdb ran MiXCR on the multiplex PCR reads and lists one entry per CDR3 protein. What appears here as the V and J calls and clone size reflects TCRdb's work, not the paper's. The table has some 300,000 distinct CDR3 sequences, around 20% seen once.

The gene calls are TRBV2 and TRBJ2-7; TRBD2 matches 13 bases. This sequence was found in a female donor with Graves disease. Sequenced material: peripheral blood mononuclear cells (PBMCs), taken when the disease was refractory, from a patient treated with antithyroid drugs. The CDR3 DNA follows: TGTGCCAGCACCGGACTAGCGGGAGCCCTCTACGAGCAGTACTTC. Amino acid sequence: CASTGLAGALYEQYF. Full variable domain (missing parts from reference TRBV2 and TRBJ2-7): EPEVTQTPSHQVTQMGQEVILRCVPISNHLYFYWYRQILGQKVEFLVSFYNNEISEKSEIFDDQFSVERPDGSNFTLKIRSTKLEDSAMYFCASTGLAGALYEQYFGPGTRLTVT.